In its sample, the clone carrying this T cell receptor (beta chain) was seen many times. Its antigen is undetermined. The sequencing template was cDNA reverse transcribed from extracted RNA. Repertoires were generated with immunoSEQ multiplex PCR, while TCRdb's copy carries only in-frame clones and drops some. The top ten hold about 17% of the sample, which has 80,000 to 100,000 clones, 40% to 50% seen once. This entry comes from a study of CD8+ T cells in alopecia areata. Study-level information: For 6 to 18 months, tofacitinib was taken, and 6 months off drug followed.

Treatment described: oral pan-JAK inhibitor, 5-10 mg twice daily. Germline CDR1 reads SGHKS; CDR2 reads YYEKEE (reference sequence). V lost 0 bases and J 3 bases, leaving 11 bases between the germline ends. CDR3 length: 15 amino acids. Whole-study findings and limits: Unlike in mice, where it was clearer, TCR sharing across patients was less clear, possibly HLA-related.

The sequence came from a human donor with alopecia areata. The sample consisted of CD8+ T cells sorted from blood, taken at week 24, from a patient treated with tofacitinib. The rearrangement joins TRBV5-5 to TRBJ2-3; no reliable D call. The CDR3 spells CASSLEPRATDTQYF. CDR3 in DNA: TGTGCCAGCAGCTTGGAGCCCCGGGCGACAGATACGCAGTATTTT.